One and the same sample provided the 2 T cell receptor beta chains below, sequenced in a study of T-cell memory formation after mild COVID-19. TCRdb redid the calling of the 5' RACE reads with MiXCR, one entry per CDR3 protein. The sample lists 250,000 to 350,000 distinct CDR3 sequences, roughly 21% occurring once. Sequencing input: PBMCs or a T cell subset sorted from them (not recorded which). These receptors originate from a man aged 18 to 30 who had mild COVID-19 (a few samples of this study predate the infection). Cell type and time point are not known.

The rearrangement links TRBV24-1 to TRBJ2-3, with 8 bases fitting TRBD2. The CDR3 spans 14 residues. The germline V gene has CDR1 KGHDR and CDR2 SFDVKD. The J segment lost 1 base and the V segment lost 5 bases, leaving 1 base of the junction unmatched. CDR3 region: CATSGTSRTDTQYF. The CDR3 nucleotides read TGTGCCACCAGTGGGACTAGCCGCACAGATACGCAGTATTTT.

This chain uses TRBV6-6 with TRBJ2-5, with D perhaps TRBD2 (5 bases). V lost 3 bases and J 5 bases, leaving 16 bases between the germline ends. This CDR3 comprises 15 residues. Germline V gives CDR1 MNHNY, CDR2 SVGAGI (reference sequence). The CDR3, as DNA: TGTGCCAGCAGTTATGGCAAACGTCAGCGGGAGACCCAGTACTTC. Its protein product is CASSYGKRQRETQYF.